What follows is one TCR beta chain and its context. Profiling relied on immunoSEQ multiplex PCR, and the TCRdb table lists in-frame clones only, not all of them. The table has approximately 120,000 clones, about nine tenths seen once. Germline CDR1 GTSNPN, CDR2 SVGIG (reference sequence). This CDR3 region has 13 residues. V dropped 4 bases and J dropped 4 bases, with 8 bases sitting between them. These data originate in a study of T cell responses to AZD1222 COVID-19 vaccine. V gene TRBV30 combines with J gene TRBJ2-6; D gene uncertain. The specimen was peripheral blood, collected on day 0 of AZD1222 vaccination. The TCR originated in an adult in good health. CDR3 in amino acids: CAWTVGGANVLTF. The CDR3 DNA sequence: TGTGCCTGGACCGTCGGGGGGGCCAACGTCCTGACTTTC.